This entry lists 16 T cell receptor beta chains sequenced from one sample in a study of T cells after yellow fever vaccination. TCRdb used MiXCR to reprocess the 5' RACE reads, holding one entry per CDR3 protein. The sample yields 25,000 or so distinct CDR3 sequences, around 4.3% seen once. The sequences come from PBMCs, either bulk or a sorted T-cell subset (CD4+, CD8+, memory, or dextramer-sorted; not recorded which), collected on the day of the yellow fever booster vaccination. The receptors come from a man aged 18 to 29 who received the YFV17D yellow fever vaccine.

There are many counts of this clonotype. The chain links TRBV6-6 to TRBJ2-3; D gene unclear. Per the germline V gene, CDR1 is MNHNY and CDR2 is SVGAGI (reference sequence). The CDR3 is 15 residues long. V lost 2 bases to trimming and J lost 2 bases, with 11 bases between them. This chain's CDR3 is CASSYGRLYTDTQYF. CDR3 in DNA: TGTGCCAGCAGTTACGGTCGACTCTACACAGATACGCAGTATTTT.

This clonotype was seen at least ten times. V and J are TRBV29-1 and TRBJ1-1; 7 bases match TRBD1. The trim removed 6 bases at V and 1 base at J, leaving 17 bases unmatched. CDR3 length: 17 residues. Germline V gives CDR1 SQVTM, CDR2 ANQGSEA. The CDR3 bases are TGCAGCGTGGCCCCTCGGACAGGACTGCCTTCGAACACTGAAGCTTTCTTT. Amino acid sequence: CSVAPRTGLPSNTEAFF.

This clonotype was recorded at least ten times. The CDR3 DNA reads as TGTGCCAGCAGTTTGTCAGGGACGGGCCTGGCGCAGTATTTT. Protein product: CASSLSGTGLAQYF. This chain links TRBV12-3 or TRBV12-4 with TRBJ2-3; D may correspond to TRBD1 or TRBD2 (5 bases each). The CDR3 sequence is 14 residues long. V was shortened by 3 bases and J by 10 bases, with 17 bases between the two germline ends.

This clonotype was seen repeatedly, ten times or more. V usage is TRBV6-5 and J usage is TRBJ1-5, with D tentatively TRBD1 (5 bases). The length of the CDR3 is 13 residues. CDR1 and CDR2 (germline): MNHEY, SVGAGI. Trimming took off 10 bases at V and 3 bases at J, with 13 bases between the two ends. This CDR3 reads CATTGAYNQPQHF. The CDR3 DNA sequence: TGTGCCACCACTGGGGCCTACAATCAGCCCCAGCATTTT.

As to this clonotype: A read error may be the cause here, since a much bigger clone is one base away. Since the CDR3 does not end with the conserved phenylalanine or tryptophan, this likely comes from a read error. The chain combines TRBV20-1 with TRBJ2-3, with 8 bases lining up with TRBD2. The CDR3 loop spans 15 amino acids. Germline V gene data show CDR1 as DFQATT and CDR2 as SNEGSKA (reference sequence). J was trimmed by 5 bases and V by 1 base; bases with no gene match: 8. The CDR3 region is CSARVPAGAGDTQYV. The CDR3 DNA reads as TGCAGTGCTAGAGTACCAGCGGGGGCGGGAGATACGCAGTATGTT.

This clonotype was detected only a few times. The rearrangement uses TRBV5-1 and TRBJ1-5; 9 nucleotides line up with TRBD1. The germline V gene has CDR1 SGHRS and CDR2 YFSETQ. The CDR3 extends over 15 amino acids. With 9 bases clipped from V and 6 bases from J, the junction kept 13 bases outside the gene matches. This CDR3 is CAIPDRTGASQPQHF. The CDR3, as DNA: TGCGCCATCCCGGACAGGACAGGGGCGAGTCAGCCCCAGCATTTT.

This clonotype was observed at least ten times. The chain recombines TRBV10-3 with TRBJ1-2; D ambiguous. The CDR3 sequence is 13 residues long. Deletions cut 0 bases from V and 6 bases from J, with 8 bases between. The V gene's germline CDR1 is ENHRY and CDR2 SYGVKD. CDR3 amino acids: CAISESIEDGYTF. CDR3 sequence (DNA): TGTGCCATCAGTGAGTCGATAGAGGATGGCTACACCTTC.

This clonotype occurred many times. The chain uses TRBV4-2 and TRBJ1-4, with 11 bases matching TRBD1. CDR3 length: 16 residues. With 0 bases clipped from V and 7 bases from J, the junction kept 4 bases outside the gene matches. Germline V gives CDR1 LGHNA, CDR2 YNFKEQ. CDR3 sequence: CASSQDRDRGSEKLFF. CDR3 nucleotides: TGTGCCAGCAGCCAAGATCGGGACAGGGGGAGTGAAAAACTGTTTTTT.

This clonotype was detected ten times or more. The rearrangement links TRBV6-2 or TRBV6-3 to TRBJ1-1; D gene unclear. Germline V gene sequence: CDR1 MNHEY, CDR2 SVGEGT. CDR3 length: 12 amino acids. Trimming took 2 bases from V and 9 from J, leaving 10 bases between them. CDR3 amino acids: CASSYTTGKAFF. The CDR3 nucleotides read TGTGCCAGCAGTTACACGACGGGAAAAGCTTTCTTT.

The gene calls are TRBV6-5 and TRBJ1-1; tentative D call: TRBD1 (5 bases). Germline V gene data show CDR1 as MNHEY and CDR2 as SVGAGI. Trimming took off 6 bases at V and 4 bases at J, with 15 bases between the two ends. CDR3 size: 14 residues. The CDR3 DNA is TGTGCCAGCAGGTCCAGAAACCAGGGCACTGAAGCTTTCTTT. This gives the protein CASRSRNQGTEAFF.

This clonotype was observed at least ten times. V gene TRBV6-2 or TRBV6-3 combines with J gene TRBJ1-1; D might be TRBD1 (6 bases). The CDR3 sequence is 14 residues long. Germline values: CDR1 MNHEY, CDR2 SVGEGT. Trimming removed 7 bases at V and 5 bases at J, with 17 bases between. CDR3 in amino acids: CASTNTGGRTEAFF. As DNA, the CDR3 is TGTGCCAGCACTAACACCGGGGGCCGGACTGAAGCTTTCTTT.

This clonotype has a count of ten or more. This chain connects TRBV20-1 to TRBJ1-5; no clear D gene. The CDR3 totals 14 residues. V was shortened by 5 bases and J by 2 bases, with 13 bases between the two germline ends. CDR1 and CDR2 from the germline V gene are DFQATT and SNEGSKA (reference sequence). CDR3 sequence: CSAGGGSGNQPQHF. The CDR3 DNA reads TGCAGTGCTGGAGGTGGGTCAGGCAATCAGCCCCAGCATTTT.

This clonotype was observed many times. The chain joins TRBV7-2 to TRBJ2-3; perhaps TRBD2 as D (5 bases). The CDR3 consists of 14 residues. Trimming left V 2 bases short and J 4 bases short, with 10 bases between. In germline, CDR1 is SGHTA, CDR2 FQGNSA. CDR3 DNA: TGTGCCAGCAGCTTAAGGAGGTCGCCAGATACGCAGTATTTT. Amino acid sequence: CASSLRRSPDTQYF.

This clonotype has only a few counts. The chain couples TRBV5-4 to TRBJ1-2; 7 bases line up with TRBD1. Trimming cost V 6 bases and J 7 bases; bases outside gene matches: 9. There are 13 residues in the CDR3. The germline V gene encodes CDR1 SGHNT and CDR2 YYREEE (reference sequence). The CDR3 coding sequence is TGTGCCAGCACCCTACTTCAGGGGGGTGGCTACACCTTC. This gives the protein CASTLLQGGGYTF.

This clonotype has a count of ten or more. CDR3 bases: TGTGCCAGCAGTTTACTACGTTCCGGGGAGCTGTTTTTT. Translated, it gives CASSLLRSGELFF. V gene TRBV27 combines with J gene TRBJ2-2; D not resolved. From germline, CDR1 is MNHEY and CDR2 SMNVEV (reference sequence). Trimming stripped 2 bases from V and 6 bases from J, with 7 bases between. CDR3 length: 13 residues.

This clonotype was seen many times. The CDR3 here is CASRGLAPREQFF. In nucleotides, the CDR3 is TGTGCCAGCAGAGGACTAGCCCCAAGGGAGCAGTTCTTC. This chain joins TRBV7-9 and TRBJ2-1; 8 bases are shared with TRBD2. V was pared by 6 bases and J by 10 bases, with 8 bases of the junction left unmatched. Germline V gene data show CDR1 as SEHNR and CDR2 as FQNEAQ (reference sequence). The CDR3 spans 13 residues.